These 21 T cell receptor beta chains came from one sample sequenced in a study of blood T cell repertoires in COVID-19. TCRdb's copy holds only in-frame clones and misses some; the assay was immunoSEQ multiplex PCR. The sample lists roughly 230,000 clones, 70% to 90% occurring once. Sequencing used peripheral blood. The receptors stem from a man aged 40-49 years with acute or convalescent COVID-19.

This clone was observed a single time. The chain links TRBV5-6 to TRBJ1-3; D is perhaps TRBD1 (6 bases). This CDR3 is built from 17 residues. Germline assignment: CDR1 SGHDT and CDR2 YYEEEE. Trimming stripped 0 bases from V and 2 bases from J, with 15 bases between. CDR3 loop: CASSLGQVFTTGNTIYF. The DNA of the CDR3 is TGTGCCAGCAGCTTGGGACAGGTGTTTACTACTGGAAACACCATATATTTT.

The chain uses TRBV3-1 (or the pseudogene TRBV3-2) and TRBJ1-6, with 8 bases identical to TRBD1. The V segment lost 4 bases and the J segment 9 bases; nucleotides outside the gene matches: 5. Germline V gene sequence: CDR1 LGHDT, CDR2 YNNKEL (reference sequence). This CDR3 has 14 amino acids. The CDR3 spells CASSPGQGISPLHF. CDR3 coding DNA: TGTGCCAGCAGCCCAGGACAGGGAATTTCACCCCTCCACTTT.

The chain combines TRBV5-6 with TRBJ1-2; 9 bases fit TRBD1. The CDR3 consists of 12 residues. From germline, CDR1 is SGHDT and CDR2 YYEEEE. Losses at the gene ends were 7 bases for V and 2 bases for J; bases not matched to a gene: 0. CDR3 in DNA: TGTGCCAGCGGACAGGGGAACTATGGCTACACCTTC. Protein sequence: CASGQGNYGYTF.

A few counts support this clone. This chain links TRBV19 with TRBJ1-6; 7 bases align to TRBD1. Per germline, CDR1 LNHDA and CDR2 SQIVND (reference sequence). V trimming: 8 bases; J trimming: 10 bases; junction bases outside the gene matches: 8. This CDR3 has 13 amino acids. The CDR3 is CASGGTVKSPLHF. Here the CDR3 DNA reads TGTGCCAGTGGGGGGACAGTAAAATCACCCCTCCACTTT.

The genes are TRBV19 and TRBJ2-7; the D is unclear. V was trimmed by 0 bases and J by 0 bases, leaving 6 bases between them. Germline CDR1 is LNHDA and CDR2 is SQIVND (reference sequence). The CDR3 has 14 amino acids. DNA for the CDR3: TGTGCCAGTAGTATAGATTCCCTCTCCTACGAGCAGTACTTC. It specifies CASSIDSLSYEQYF.

The chain uses TRBV30 and TRBJ1-1, with TRBD1 matching 7 bases. In germline, CDR1 is GTSNPN, CDR2 SVGIG (reference sequence). The CDR3 is made up of 12 amino acids. Losses at the gene ends were 5 bases for V and 3 bases for J; bases not matched to a gene: 3. CDR3 amino acids: CAWGGQHTEAFF. The DNA of the CDR3 is TGTGCCTGGGGGGGACAGCACACTGAAGCTTTCTTT.

The V call is TRBV3-1 (or the pseudogene TRBV3-2), the J call TRBJ1-6; D not certain. Germline values: CDR1 LGHDT, CDR2 YNNKEL (reference sequence). Between the trimmed V and J ends, which lost 1 base and 10 bases, there was a span of 11 bases. This CDR3 has 14 amino acids. The CDR3 sequence: CASSQAVTGSPLHF. The DNA of the CDR3 is TGTGCCAGCAGCCAAGCCGTTACGGGGTCACCCCTCCACTTT.

The chain uses TRBV6-5 and TRBJ2-1, with TRBD2 matching over 7 bases. The CDR3 covers 16 residues. The V gene's germline CDR1 is MNHEY and CDR2 SVGAGI. The J segment lost 7 bases and the V segment lost 4 bases, leaving 13 bases of the junction unmatched. In DNA, the CDR3 is TGTGCCAGCAGTTCCCCAGGAAGGCGGGGAGGGAATGAGCAGTTCTTC. This translates into CASSSPGRRGGNEQFF.

The CDR3 loop is CASARPRTSGESSYNEQFF. The CDR3 DNA reads as TGTGCCAGCGCTCGCCCCAGGACTAGCGGGGAGAGCTCCTACAATGAGCAGTTCTTC. The chain employs TRBV7-3 and TRBJ2-1; the match to TRBD2 covers 12 bases. In germline, CDR1 is SGHTA, CDR2 FQGTGA. J was trimmed by 0 bases and V by 8 bases; bases with no gene match: 14. The CDR3 totals 19 residues.

The chain carries TRBV19 and TRBJ2-3; D perhaps matches TRBD1 (5 bases). Trimming removed 8 bases from V and 3 bases from J, with 15 bases in between. The length of the CDR3 is 14 residues. The germline CDR1 and CDR2 sequences are LNHDA and SQIVND (reference sequence). CDR3 in amino acids: CASSQWTTTDTQYF. The CDR3, as DNA: TGTGCCAGTTCTCAATGGACAACAACAGATACGCAGTATTTT.

Comment on this clone: The sample holds other DNA sequences that translate to the same CDR3. V and J are TRBV6-5 and TRBJ2-2; tentative D call: TRBD1 (6 bases). Germline V gene sequence: CDR1 MNHEY, CDR2 SVGAGI. Trimming took off 5 bases at V and 1 base at J, with 8 bases between the two ends. The CDR3 is 14 amino acids. CDR3 coding DNA: TGTGCCAGCAGTCGAGGGGGGAACACCGGGGAGCTGTTTTTT. Encoded protein: CASSRGGNTGELFF.

The rearrangement joins TRBV19 to TRBJ1-2, with D unresolved. Trimming removed 6 bases at V and 5 bases at J, with 13 bases between. The CDR3 extends over 13 amino acids. The V gene's germline CDR1 is LNHDA and CDR2 SQIVND (reference sequence). The CDR3 sequence is CASSILEGYGYTF. DNA of the CDR3: TGTGCCAGTAGCATCCTCGAGGGTTATGGCTACACCTTC.

Concerning this clone itself: Other nucleotide sequences in the sample specify the same CDR3. V gene TRBV10-3 combines with J gene TRBJ2-7; no firm D call. Germline V CDR1 and CDR2: ENHRY, SYGVKD. Trimming stripped 2 bases from V and 2 bases from J, with 7 bases between. The CDR3 consists of 13 residues. Here the CDR3 DNA reads TGTGCCATCAGTGAGGACAAGACCTACGAGCAGTACTTC. Its translation is CAISEDKTYEQYF.

The chain couples TRBV2 to TRBJ1-5, with 11 bases aligning to TRBD1. This CDR3 comprises 15 residues. V was pared by 10 bases and J by 3 bases, with 8 bases of the junction left unmatched. CDR1 is SNHLY, CDR2 FYNNEI, per germline. CDR3: CATGQGAMSNQPQHF. DNA of the CDR3: TGTGCCACCGGACAGGGGGCTATGTCCAATCAGCCCCAGCATTTT.

The chain carries TRBV28 and TRBJ2-3; 7 bases map to TRBD1. Germline assignment: CDR1 MDHEN and CDR2 SYDVKM. V lost 6 bases, J lost 12 bases, and 18 bases stayed unmatched. The CDR3 sequence is 15 residues long. As DNA, the CDR3 is TGTGCCAGCAGCCAACCCCAAGGCGACAGGGTCGCTCAGTATTTT. Translated: CASSQPQGDRVAQYF.

The rearrangement joins TRBV18 to TRBJ1-1; D is possibly TRBD1 (5 bases). The CDR3 is 16 residues long. V lost 3 bases and J 1 base, leaving 15 bases between the germline ends. Germline assignment: CDR1 KGHSH and CDR2 LQKENI. CDR3 in amino acids: CASSPNPGLGNTEAFF. CDR3 DNA sequence: TGTGCCAGCTCACCGAACCCAGGGTTGGGGAACACTGAAGCTTTCTTT.

The V and J genes are TRBV15 and TRBJ2-3; 8 nucleotides agree with TRBD2. V shed 3 bases, J shed 2 bases, and the junction held 7 bases outside the gene matches. CDR1 and CDR2 from the germline V gene are LNHNV and YYDKDF (reference sequence). The CDR3 totals 16 residues. The CDR3 region has the DNA TGTGCCACCAGCAGCCGCGGGGGGCCAAACACAGATACGCAGTATTTT. It specifies CATSSRGGPNTDTQYF.

The chain's CDR3 is CASSTRAGINEKLFF. The CDR3 bases are TGTGCCAGTAGTACCCGGGCAGGGATTAATGAAAAACTGTTTTTT. The chain couples TRBV19 to TRBJ1-4; tentatively, D is TRBD1 (5 bases). The CDR3 totals 15 residues. V was trimmed by 4 bases and J by 4 bases, leaving 13 bases between them. Germline lookup yields CDR1 LNHDA and CDR2 SQIVND (reference sequence). Filled out from reference TRBV19 and TRBJ1-4, the complete variable domain reads DGGITQSPKYLFRKEGQNVTLSCEQNLNHDAMYWYRQDPGQGLRLIYYSQIVNDFQKGDIAEGYSVSREKKESFPLTVTSAQKNPTAFYLCASSTRAGINEKLFFGSGTQLSVL.

The V and J genes are TRBV11-2 and TRBJ2-2; D not resolved. The CDR3 covers 14 residues. The ends were cut back, 0 bases at V and 5 bases at J, with 7 bases in the middle. Germline CDR1 reads SGHAT; CDR2 reads FQNNGV. This CDR3 is CASSLDRLTGELFF. The CDR3 nucleotides read TGTGCCAGCAGCTTAGACCGTTTAACCGGGGAGCTGTTTTTT.

This chain uses TRBV5-6 with TRBJ2-5; 9 positions agree with TRBD2. V lost 7 bases and J lost 0; bases outside the gene matches: 7. From germline, CDR1 is SGHDT and CDR2 YYEEEE. The CDR3 is 15 residues long. Here the CDR3 reads CASGLAGPYQETQYF. The CDR3 DNA is TGTGCCAGCGGGCTAGCGGGACCCTACCAAGAGACCCAGTACTTC. The whole variable domain, remainder taken from reference TRBV5-6 and TRBJ2-5, is DAGVTQSPTHLIKTRGQQVTLRCSPKSGHDTVSWYQQALGQGPQFIFQYYEEEERQRGNFPDRFSGHQFPNYSSELNVNALLLGDSALYLCASGLAGPYQETQYFGPGTRLLVL.

The J gene is TRBJ1-1, the V gene TRBV6-2 or TRBV6-3, with 8 bases identical to TRBD1. The J segment lost 1 base and the V segment lost 5 bases, leaving 9 bases of the junction unmatched. Germline V gives CDR1 MNHEY, CDR2 SVGEGT. The CDR3 covers 16 residues. The CDR3 protein is CASSRRKQGENTEAFF. In DNA form, the CDR3 reads TGTGCCAGCAGTCGAAGAAAACAGGGGGAGAACACTGAAGCTTTCTTT.